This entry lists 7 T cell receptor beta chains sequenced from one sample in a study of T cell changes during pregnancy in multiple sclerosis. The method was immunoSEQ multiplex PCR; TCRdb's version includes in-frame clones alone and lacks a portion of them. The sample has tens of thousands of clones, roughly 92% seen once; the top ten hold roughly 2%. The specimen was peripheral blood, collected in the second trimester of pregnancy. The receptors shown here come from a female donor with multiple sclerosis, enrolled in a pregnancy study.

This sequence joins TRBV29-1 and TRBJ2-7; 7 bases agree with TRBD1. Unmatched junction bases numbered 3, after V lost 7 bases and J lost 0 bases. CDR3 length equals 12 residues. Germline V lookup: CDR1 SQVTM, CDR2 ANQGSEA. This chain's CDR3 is CSARDSSYEQYF. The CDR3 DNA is TGCAGCGCTCGGGACAGCTCCTACGAGCAGTACTTC.

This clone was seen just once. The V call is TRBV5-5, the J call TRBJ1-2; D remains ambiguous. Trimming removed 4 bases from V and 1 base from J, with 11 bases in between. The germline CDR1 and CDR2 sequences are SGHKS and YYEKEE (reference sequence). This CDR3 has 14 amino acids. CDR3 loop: CASSPRTSNYGYTF. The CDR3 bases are TGTGCCAGCAGCCCCAGGACTAGTAACTATGGCTACACCTTC.

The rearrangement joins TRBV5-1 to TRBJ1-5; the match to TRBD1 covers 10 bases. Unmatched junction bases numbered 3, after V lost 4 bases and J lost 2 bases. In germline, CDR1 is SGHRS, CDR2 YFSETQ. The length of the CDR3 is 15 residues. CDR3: CASSPGTGGNQPQHF. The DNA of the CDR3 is TGCGCCAGCAGCCCCGGGACAGGGGGCAATCAGCCCCAGCATTTT.

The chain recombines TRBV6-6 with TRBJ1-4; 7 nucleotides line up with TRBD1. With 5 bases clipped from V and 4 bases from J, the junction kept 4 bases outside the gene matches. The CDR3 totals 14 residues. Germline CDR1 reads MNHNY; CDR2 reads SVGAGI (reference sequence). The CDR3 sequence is CASSKTGINEKLFF. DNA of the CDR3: TGTGCCAGCAGTAAGACAGGGATTAATGAAAAACTGTTTTTT.

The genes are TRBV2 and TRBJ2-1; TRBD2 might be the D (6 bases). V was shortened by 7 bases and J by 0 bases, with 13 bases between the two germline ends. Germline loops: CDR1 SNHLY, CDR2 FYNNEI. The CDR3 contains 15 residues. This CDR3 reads CASNQLASSYNEQFF. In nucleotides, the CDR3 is TGTGCCAGCAACCAACTAGCCAGCTCCTACAATGAGCAGTTCTTC.

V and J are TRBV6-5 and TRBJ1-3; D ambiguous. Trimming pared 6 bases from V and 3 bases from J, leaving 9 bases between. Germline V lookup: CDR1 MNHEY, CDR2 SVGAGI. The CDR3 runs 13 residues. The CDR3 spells CASSVSGGNTIYF. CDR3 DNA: TGTGCCAGCAGCGTGTCGGGTGGAAACACCATATATTTT.

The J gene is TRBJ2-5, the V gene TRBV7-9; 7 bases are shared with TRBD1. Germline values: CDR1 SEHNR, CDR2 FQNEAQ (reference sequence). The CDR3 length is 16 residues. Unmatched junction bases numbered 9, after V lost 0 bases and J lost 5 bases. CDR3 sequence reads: CASSLAQEGAWETQYF. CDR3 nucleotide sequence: TGTGCCAGCAGCTTAGCGCAAGAGGGGGCGTGGGAGACCCAGTACTTC. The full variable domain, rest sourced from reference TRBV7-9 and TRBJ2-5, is DTGVSQNPRHKITKRGQNVTFRCDPISEHNRLYWYRQTLGQGPEFLTYFQNEAQLEKSRLLSDRFSAERPKGSFSTLEIQRTEQGDSAMYLCASSLAQEGAWETQYFGPGTRLLVL.